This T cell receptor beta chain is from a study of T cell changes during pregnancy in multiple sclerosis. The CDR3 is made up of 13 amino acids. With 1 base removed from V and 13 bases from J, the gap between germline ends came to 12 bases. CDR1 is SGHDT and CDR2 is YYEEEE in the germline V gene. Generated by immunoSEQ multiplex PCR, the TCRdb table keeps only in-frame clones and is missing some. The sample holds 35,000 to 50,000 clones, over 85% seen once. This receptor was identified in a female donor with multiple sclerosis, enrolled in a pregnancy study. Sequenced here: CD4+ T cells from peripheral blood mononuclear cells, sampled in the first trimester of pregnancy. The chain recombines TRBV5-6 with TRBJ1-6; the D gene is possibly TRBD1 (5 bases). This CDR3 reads CASSLQMKGPLHF. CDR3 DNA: TGTGCCAGCAGCTTGCAAATGAAGGGGCCCCTCCACTTT.